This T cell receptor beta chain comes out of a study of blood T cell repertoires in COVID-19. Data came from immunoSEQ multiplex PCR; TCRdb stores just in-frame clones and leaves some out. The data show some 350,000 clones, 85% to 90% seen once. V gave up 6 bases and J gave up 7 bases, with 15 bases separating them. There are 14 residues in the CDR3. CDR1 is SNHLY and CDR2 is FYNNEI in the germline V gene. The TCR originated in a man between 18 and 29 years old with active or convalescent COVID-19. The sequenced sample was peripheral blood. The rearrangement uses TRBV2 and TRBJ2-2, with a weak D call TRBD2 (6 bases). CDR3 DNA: TGTGCCAGCAGGGCTTCGAAGGAGGGCGGGGAGCTGTTTTTT. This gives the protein CASRASKEGGELFF.